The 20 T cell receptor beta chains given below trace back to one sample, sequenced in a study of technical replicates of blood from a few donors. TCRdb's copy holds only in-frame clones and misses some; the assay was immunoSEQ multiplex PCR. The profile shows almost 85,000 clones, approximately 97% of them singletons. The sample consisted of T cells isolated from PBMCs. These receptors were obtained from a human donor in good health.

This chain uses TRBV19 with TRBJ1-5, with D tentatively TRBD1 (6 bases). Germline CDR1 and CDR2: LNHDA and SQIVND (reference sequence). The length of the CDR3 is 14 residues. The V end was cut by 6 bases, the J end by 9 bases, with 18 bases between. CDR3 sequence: CASSGTRGEGPQHF. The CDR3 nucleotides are TGTGCCAGTAGCGGGACAAGGGGCGAAGGGCCCCAGCATTTT.

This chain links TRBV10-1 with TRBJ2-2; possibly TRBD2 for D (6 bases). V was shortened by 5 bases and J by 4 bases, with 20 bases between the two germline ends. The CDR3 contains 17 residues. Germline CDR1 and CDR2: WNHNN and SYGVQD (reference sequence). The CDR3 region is CASSQYPTAGGTGELFF. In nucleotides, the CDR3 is TGCGCCAGCAGTCAATACCCGACGGCCGGGGGCACCGGGGAGCTGTTTTTT.

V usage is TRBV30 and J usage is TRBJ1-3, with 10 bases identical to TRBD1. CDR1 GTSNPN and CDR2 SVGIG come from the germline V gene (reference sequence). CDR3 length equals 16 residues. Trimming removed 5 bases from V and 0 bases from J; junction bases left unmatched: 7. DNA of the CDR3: TGTGCCTGGGGGACAGGGGTTTTAAGCTCTGGAAACACCATATATTTT. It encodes CAWGTGVLSSGNTIYF.

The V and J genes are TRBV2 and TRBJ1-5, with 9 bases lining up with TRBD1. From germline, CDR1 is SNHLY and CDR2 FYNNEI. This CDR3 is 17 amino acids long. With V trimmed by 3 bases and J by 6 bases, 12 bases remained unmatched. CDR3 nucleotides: TGTGCCAGCAGTGAGCAGGGGACAGGGAATCCTTCTCAGCCCCAGCATTTT. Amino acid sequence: CASSEQGTGNPSQPQHF.

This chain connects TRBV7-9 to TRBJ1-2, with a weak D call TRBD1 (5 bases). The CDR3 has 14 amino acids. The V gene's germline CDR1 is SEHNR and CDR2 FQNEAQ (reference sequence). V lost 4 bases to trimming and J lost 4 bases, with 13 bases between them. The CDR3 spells CASSSRQGGYGYTF. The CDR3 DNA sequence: TGTGCCAGCAGCTCCCGGCAGGGCGGCTATGGCTACACCTTC.

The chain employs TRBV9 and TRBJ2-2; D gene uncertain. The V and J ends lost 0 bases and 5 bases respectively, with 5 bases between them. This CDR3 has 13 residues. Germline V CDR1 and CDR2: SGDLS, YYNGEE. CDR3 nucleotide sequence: TGTGCCAGCAGCGTAGTACGGACCGGGGAGCTGTTTTTT. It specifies CASSVVRTGELFF.

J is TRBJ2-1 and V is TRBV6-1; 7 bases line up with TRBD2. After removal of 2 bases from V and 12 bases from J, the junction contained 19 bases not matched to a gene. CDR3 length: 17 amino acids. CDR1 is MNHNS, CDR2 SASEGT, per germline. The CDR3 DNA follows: TGTGCCAGCAGTGAATTTCATATAGTGTCTAGCGGCACTTCGCAGTTCTTC. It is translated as CASSEFHIVSSGTSQFF.

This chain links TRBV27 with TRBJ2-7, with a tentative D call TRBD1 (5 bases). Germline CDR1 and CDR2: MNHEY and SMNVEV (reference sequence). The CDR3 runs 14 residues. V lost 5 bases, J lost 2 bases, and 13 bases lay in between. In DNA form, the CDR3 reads TGTGCCAGCAGTCTGACAGCGAAACCCTACGAGCAGTACTTC. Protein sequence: CASSLTAKPYEQYF.

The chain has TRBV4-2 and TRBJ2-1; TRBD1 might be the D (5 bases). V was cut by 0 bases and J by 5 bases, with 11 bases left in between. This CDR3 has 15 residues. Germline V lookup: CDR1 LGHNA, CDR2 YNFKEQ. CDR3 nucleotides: TGTGCCAGCAGCCAAGAATGGGGCAGCAACAATGAGCAGTTCTTC. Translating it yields CASSQEWGSNNEQFF.

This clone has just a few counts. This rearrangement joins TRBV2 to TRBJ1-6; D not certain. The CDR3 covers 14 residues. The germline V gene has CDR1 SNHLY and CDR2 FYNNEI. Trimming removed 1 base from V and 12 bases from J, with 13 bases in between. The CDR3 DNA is TGTGCCAGCAGTGAAGTCTCTATTCGGGTACCCCTCCACTTT. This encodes CASSEVSIRVPLHF. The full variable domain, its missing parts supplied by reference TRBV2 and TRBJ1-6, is EPEVTQTPSHQVTQMGQEVILRCVPISNHLYFYWYRQILGQKVEFLVSFYNNEISEKSEIFDDQFSVERPDGSNFTLKIRSTKLEDSAMYFCASSEVSIRVPLHFGNGTRLTVT.

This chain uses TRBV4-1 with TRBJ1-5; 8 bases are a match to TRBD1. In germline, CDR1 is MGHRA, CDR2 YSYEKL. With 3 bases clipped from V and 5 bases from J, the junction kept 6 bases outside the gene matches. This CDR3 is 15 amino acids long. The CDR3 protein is CASSHLGQGDQPQHF. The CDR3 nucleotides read TGCGCCAGCAGCCACCTCGGACAGGGTGATCAGCCCCAGCATTTT.

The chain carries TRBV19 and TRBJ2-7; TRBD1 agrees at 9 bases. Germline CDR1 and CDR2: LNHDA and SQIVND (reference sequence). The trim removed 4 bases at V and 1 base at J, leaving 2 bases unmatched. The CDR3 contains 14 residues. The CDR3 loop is CASSTDRGSYEQYF. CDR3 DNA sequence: TGTGCCAGTAGTACCGACAGGGGGTCCTACGAGCAGTACTTC.

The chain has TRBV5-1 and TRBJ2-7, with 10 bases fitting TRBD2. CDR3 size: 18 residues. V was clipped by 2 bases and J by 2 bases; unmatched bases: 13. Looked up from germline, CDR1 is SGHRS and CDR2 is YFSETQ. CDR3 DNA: TGCGCCAGCAGCTTTACGAGACAGCGACTAGCGGGCCCCTACGAGCAGTACTTC. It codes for CASSFTRQRLAGPYEQYF.

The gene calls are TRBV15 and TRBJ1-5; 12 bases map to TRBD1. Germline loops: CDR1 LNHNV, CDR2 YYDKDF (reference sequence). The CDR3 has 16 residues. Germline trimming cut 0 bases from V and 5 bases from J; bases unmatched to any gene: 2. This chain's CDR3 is CATSREGQGADQPQHF. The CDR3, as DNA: TGTGCCACCAGCAGAGAGGGACAGGGGGCCGATCAGCCCCAGCATTTT.

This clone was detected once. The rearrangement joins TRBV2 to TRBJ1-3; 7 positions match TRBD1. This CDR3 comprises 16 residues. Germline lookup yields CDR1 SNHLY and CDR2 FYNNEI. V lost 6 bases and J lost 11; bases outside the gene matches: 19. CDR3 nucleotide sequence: TGTGCCAGCAGGCCCCCCTCAGGGGGAAGGACCTCGGCCATATATTTT. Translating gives CASRPPSGGRTSAIYF.

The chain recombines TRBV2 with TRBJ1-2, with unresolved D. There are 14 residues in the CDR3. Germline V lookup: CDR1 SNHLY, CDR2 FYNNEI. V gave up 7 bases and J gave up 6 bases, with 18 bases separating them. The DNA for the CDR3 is TGTGCCAGCATTGGTGAAAGGGAGCGCAATGGCTACACCTTC. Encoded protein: CASIGERERNGYTF.

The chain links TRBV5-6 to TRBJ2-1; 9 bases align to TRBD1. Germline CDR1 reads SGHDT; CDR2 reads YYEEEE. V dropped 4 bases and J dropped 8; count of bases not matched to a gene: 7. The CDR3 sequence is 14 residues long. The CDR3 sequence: CASSPGQGRYEQFF. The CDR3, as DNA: TGTGCCAGCAGCCCGGGACAGGGAAGGTATGAGCAGTTCTTC.

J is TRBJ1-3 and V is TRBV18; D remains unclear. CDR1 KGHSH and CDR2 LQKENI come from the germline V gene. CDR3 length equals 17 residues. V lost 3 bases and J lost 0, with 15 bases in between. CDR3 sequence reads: CASSPSSLSLSGNTIYF. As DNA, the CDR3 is TGTGCCAGCTCACCGAGCTCTCTGAGTCTCTCTGGAAACACCATATATTTT.

The CDR3 region is CASSQDIYSYNEQFF. The DNA for the CDR3 is TGTGCCAGCAGCCAGGACATTTACTCCTACAATGAGCAGTTCTTC. V gene TRBV27 combines with J gene TRBJ2-1, with a weak D call TRBD1 (5 bases). The germline V gene has CDR1 MNHEY and CDR2 SMNVEV (reference sequence). V gave up 6 bases and J gave up 0 bases, with 12 bases separating them. The CDR3 runs 15 residues.

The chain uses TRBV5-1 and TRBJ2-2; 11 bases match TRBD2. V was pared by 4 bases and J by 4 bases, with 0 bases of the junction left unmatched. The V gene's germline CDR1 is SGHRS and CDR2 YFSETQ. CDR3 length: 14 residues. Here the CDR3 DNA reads TGCGCCAGCAGCGGGACTAGCGGCACCGGGGAGCTGTTTTTT. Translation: CASSGTSGTGELFF.